This TCR beta chain was sequenced for a study of CD8+ T cells in alopecia areata. Study summary: The share of scalp area affected provided the severity score for treated patients.

Treatment in this sample: oral pan-JAK inhibitor, 5-10 mg twice daily. This CDR3 has 11 residues. Germline values: CDR1 GTSNPN, CDR2 SVGIG (reference sequence). V dropped 0 bases and J dropped 5 bases, with 4 bases sitting between them. Investigators isolated RNA and reverse transcribed it into cDNA to act as the sequencing template. Sequenced by immunoSEQ multiplex PCR; TCRdb stores in-frame clones only, minus some. The sample includes some 110,000 clones, 50% to 75% of them seen just once. The rearrangement joins TRBV30 to TRBJ2-5; D gene uncertain. This material consisted of CD8+ T cells sorted from blood, taken at week 4, from a patient treated with tofacitinib. The source is a human donor with alopecia areata. The CDR3 is CAWSVDETQYF. Written as DNA, the CDR3 is TGTGCCTGGAGTGTGGATGAGACCCAGTACTTC.